This is a list of T cell receptor beta chains from one sample in a study of cytomegalovirus exposure and HLA in healthy donors. Profiled with immunoSEQ multiplex PCR; TCRdb holds only in-frame clones, not every one. The sample shows roughly 120,000 clones, about 74% of them seen only once. The specimen was PBMCs. Receptors were obtained from a woman between 50 and 59 years old in good health and CMV-seropositive. Both conserved end residues are part of each CDR3. Fields, in order: D gene, J gene, V gene, clone size, CDR3 DNA, CDR3 protein. A D gene is named only where the DNA matches it firmly. The size entry is marked missing in some rows and otherwise reads once, few, many or a size class.

NA | TRBJ1-3 | TRBV4-1 | NA | TGCGCCAGCAGCCAACAGGGGTGGCCTGGAAACACCATATATTTT | CASSQQGWPGNTIYF
NA | TRBJ2-7 | TRBV7-9 | NA | TGTGCCAGCAGCTTCGCAGGATCCTACGAGCAGTACTTC | CASSFAGSYEQYF
NA | TRBJ2-7 | TRBV30 | NA | TGTGCCTGGTCCCCTTTACAGGGCTCCTACGAGCAGTACTTC | CAWSPLQGSYEQYF
NA | TRBJ2-2 | TRBV19 | NA | TGTGCCAGTCAAGGACGGAGGACGAACACCGGGGAGCTGTTTTTT | CASQGRRTNTGELFF
NA | TRBJ1-2 | TRBV20-1 | NA | TGCAGTGCTACGGACGGGAAGGGCTACACCTTC | CSATDGKGYTF
NA | TRBJ2-3 | TRBV12-5 | NA | TGTGCTAGTGGCAGGGGAGTAGACACAGATACGCAGTATTTT | CASGRGVDTDTQYF
TRBD2 | TRBJ2-3 | TRBV11-2 | NA | TGTGCCAGCAGCTTAGCCCTGTTCGGCGGGGGACGGACAGATACGCAGTATTTT | CASSLALFGGGRTDTQYF
NA | TRBJ2-2 | TRBV18 | NA | TGTGCCAGCTCACCACTGACCAGACAATCCACCGGGGAGCTGTTTTTT | CASSPLTRQSTGELFF
NA | TRBJ2-5 | TRBV5-4 | NA | TGTGCCAGCAGCCCGGACCTGAGGGTTGGGACCCAGTACTTC | CASSPDLRVGTQYF
NA | TRBJ2-1 | TRBV2 | NA | TGTGCCAGCAGTGGGACAACCATATTCGGTGAGCAGTTCTTC | CASSGTTIFGEQFF
NA | TRBJ2-5 | TRBV7-9 | NA | TGTGCCAGCAGCTTAGGAGCGATCTCGACTGGGGAGACCCAGTACTTC | CASSLGAISTGETQYF
TRBD1 | TRBJ2-7 | TRBV5-8 | many | TGTGCCAGCAGCTTCCGCACAGGGGGCGCGGTTTACGAGCAGTACTTC | CASSFRTGGAVYEQYF
TRBD1 | TRBJ1-6 | TRBV11-2 | NA | TGTGCCAGCAGCCTACAGGGGTCAAATTCACCCCTCCACTTT | CASSLQGSNSPLHF
TRBD1 | TRBJ1-3 | TRBV7-9 | NA | TGTGCCAGCAGCATACCGGGACAGGGGTCTGGAAACACCATATATTTT | CASSIPGQGSGNTIYF
TRBD1 | TRBJ1-3 | TRBV9 | NA | TGTGCCAGCAGCGCAGGGGGGAGCGGACAGGCTGGAAACACCATATATTTT | CASSAGGSGQAGNTIYF
TRBD1 | TRBJ1-5 | TRBV5-6 | NA | TGTGCCAGCAGCTTGGCTGGGACAGGTGCATATAGCAATCAGCCCCAGCATTTT | CASSLAGTGAYSNQPQHF